This is a list of T cell receptor beta chains from one sample in a study of a mutant IDH1 vaccine in newly diagnosed glioma. Here immunoSEQ multiplex PCR was the method, and the copy in TCRdb shows in-frame clones only, minus some. The sample contains about 46,000 clones, 92% of which appear only once. Their antigen targets remain unknown. The sequencing here drew on PBMCs, taken from a glioma patient whose treatment included an IDH1 peptide vaccine. Receptors originate from a man aged 45-65 years with glioma. The conserved cysteine and the conserved F or W are not part of the CDR3 here. Each record gives: J gene, V gene, CDR3 protein.

TRBJ1-2 TRBV30 AWSPPGTVNYGYT
TRBJ1-3 TRBV7-8 ASSSSLGNTIY
TRBJ2-5 TRBV5-1 ASRKGTGRLETQY
TRBJ2-4 TRBV28 ATETYRGAKNIQY
TRBJ2-1 TRBV27 ASSASRERYNEQF
TRBJ2-3 TRBV2 ASVRDGNTDTQY
NA TRBV27 ASSLDPGERVGEQY
TRBJ2-5 TRBV5-1 ASSFPGTGEETQY
TRBJ1-1 TRBV6-1 ASSELLGQQYTEAF
TRBJ1-2 TRBV4-3 ASSQSKTGWYGYT
TRBJ1-2 TRBV5-5 ASSPGTNYGYT
TRBJ1-1 TRBV7-3 ASSLMGPPNTEAF
TRBJ1-2 TRBV19 ASSIPWKGGYT
TRBJ2-7 TRBV7-9 ASSLAPYEQY
TRBJ2-5 TRBV5-1 ASSRVGGEVGETQY
TRBJ1-5 TRBV9 ASSVAGDSNQPQH
TRBJ2-7 TRBV11-3 ASSQTGGSEQY
TRBJ2-5 TRBV7-3 ASSPLAGIQETQY
NA TRBV19 ASSWGAVQY